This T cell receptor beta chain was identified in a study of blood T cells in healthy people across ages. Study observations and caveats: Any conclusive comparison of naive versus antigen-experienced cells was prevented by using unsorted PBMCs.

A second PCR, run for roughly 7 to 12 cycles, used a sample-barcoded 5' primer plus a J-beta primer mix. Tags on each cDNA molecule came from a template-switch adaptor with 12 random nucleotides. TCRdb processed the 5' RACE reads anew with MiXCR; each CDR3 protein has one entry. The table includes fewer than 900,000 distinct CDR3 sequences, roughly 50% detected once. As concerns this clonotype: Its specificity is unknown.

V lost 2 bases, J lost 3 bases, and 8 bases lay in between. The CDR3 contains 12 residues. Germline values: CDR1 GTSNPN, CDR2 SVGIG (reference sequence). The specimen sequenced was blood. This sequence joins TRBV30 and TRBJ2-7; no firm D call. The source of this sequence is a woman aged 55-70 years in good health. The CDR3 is CAWSLNFYEQYF. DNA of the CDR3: TGTGCCTGGAGTCTTAATTTCTACGAGCAGTACTTC.